This T cell receptor beta chain was recovered during a study of molecular identifiers for immune sequencing clone quantification. Study background: In the replicates, RNA derived from about 19,000 or 110,000 naive CD8 cells was divided into five parts, and four were sequenced.

General observations from the study: More than 99% of effector molecules, versus under 1% of naive-cell molecules, belonged to clones above 20 RNA copies.

Libraries of bulk TCR were made by previously described methods (with listed TCR primers). TCRdb reprocessed the PCR reads via MiXCR and lists one record per CDR3 protein. The repertoire holds more than 250,000 distinct CDR3 sequences, with about a fifth as singletons. RNA fractions of 10%, 30% or 50% and roughly 19,000 to 1,000,000 sorted cells were the source of naive CD8 libraries. Trimming took off 3 bases at V and 0 bases at J, with 12 bases between the two ends. The CDR3 length is 15 residues. Germline CDR1 is DFQATT and CDR2 is SNEGSKA (reference sequence). This clonotype was detected many times. Its specificity is not known.

Sequenced material: naive CD8+ T cells from blood, with Jurkat cell RNA spiked in. As to subset: FACS-sorted CD8+CD4-CCR7+CD45RA+ naive T cells. The TCR sequence derives from a human donor in good health. Some libraries in this study had Jurkat cell RNA spiked in. The rearrangement uses TRBV20-1 and TRBJ2-4, with D perhaps matching TRBD2 (5 bases). The CDR3 DNA follows: TGCAGTGCTAGCCTAGCAAAGCTAGCCAAAAACATTCAGTACTTC. It codes for CSASLAKLAKNIQYF.